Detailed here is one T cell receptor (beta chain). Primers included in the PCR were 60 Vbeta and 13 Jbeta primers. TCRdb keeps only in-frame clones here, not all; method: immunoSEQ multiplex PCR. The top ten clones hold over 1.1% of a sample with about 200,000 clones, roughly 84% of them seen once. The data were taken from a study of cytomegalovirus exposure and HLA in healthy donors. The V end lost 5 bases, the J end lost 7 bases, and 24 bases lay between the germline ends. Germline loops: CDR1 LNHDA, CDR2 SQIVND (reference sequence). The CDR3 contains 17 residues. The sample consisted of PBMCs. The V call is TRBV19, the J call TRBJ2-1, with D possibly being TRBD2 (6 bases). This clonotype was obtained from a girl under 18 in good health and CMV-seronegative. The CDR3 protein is CASSFRGAGYRSNEQFF. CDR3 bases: TGTGCCAGTAGTTTCCGCGGGGCAGGGTACAGGTCGAATGAGCAGTTCTTC.